Below, 31 T cell receptor beta chains from the same sample are listed, as sequenced in a study of T cell responses to AZD1222 COVID-19 vaccine (dated by TCRdb to the early 2020s). What this sample's time point label stands for: baseline before first vaccination. Receptor libraries were prepared by the immunoSEQ multiplex PCR assay. TCRdb stores this immuneACCESS table with in-frame sequences only. Part of the clones is absent; in the studies checked, under half of the shortfall reflects unresolved V genes, and no reason is known for the rest. Recorded for this sample are roughly 110,000 clones; 90% of them occurred a single time. The ten largest clones represent about 4.8% of the sample. This material consisted of peripheral blood, taken on day 0 of AZD1222 vaccination. The receptor source for this set is an adult in good health.

This clone was found once. V gene TRBV10-2 combines with J gene TRBJ2-7, with TRBD2 matching over 12 bases. After removal of 5 bases from V and 2 bases from J, the junction contained 1 base not matched to a gene. The CDR3 has 14 residues. Germline V gives CDR1 WSHSY, CDR2 SAAADI. The CDR3 DNA sequence: TGCGCCAGCAGTCTAGCGGGAGGGCCCTACGAGCAGTACTTC. Protein: CASSLAGGPYEQYF.

This sequence joins TRBV6-5 and TRBJ1-2; D uncertain. The ends were cut back, 0 bases at V and 4 bases at J, with 6 bases in the middle. This CDR3 contains 13 residues. Germline CDR1 and CDR2: MNHEY and SVGAGI. In DNA, the CDR3 is TGTGCCAGCAGTTACTCACAGCTCTATGGCTACACCTTC. Amino acids: CASSYSQLYGYTF.

Concerning this clone: Other DNA sequences in this specimen translate into the identical CDR3. This chain connects TRBV7-2 to TRBJ2-7; 10 bases map to TRBD1. The V and J ends lost 4 bases and 4 bases, in that order; junction bases with no gene match: 4. The CDR3 loop spans 14 amino acids. Germline V gene sequence: CDR1 SGHTA, CDR2 FQGNSA. In nucleotides, the CDR3 is TGTGCCAGCAGCTCCCGGACAGGGGGATACGAGCAGTACTTC. Encoded protein: CASSSRTGGYEQYF.

The chain combines TRBV11-2 with TRBJ1-3, with a possible D match to TRBD1 (6 bases). The CDR3 has 16 amino acids. Trimming removed 7 bases at V and 0 bases at J, with 16 bases between. Germline lookup yields CDR1 SGHAT and CDR2 FQNNGV. In DNA, the CDR3 is TGTGCCAGCACCCTAGGAGGGGGAAACTCTGGAAACACCATATATTTT. Translation: CASTLGGGNSGNTIYF.

This chain links TRBV10-3 with TRBJ2-1; 10 bases agree with TRBD2. CDR3 length: 13 amino acids. Trimming took 10 bases from V and 6 from J; bases not matched to a gene: 6. Germline CDR1 and CDR2: ENHRY and SYGVKD. The DNA for the CDR3 is TGTGCCACCGGGCTAGCGGGAGCCAATGAGCAGTTCTTC. Amino acid sequence: CATGLAGANEQFF.

V usage is TRBV4-1 and J usage is TRBJ2-7; D not certain. This CDR3 spans 14 amino acids. Germline CDR1 and CDR2: MGHRA and YSYEKL. The germline V and J ends were trimmed by 0 bases and 2 bases, with 8 bases remaining between them. Here the CDR3 reads CASSQEAHTYEQYF. The CDR3 coding sequence is TGCGCCAGCAGCCAAGAGGCACACACCTACGAGCAGTACTTC.

This chain joins TRBV5-6 and TRBJ2-1; tentatively, D is TRBD2 (6 bases). The CDR3 covers 11 residues. Trimming took 7 bases from V and 4 from J, leaving 6 bases between them. CDR1 and CDR2 (germline): SGHDT, YYEEEE. The CDR3 here is CASGTYNEQFF. The CDR3 nucleotides read TGTGCCAGCGGGACTTACAATGAGCAGTTCTTC. Full variable domain (rest looked up from reference TRBV5-6 and TRBJ2-1): DAGVTQSPTHLIKTRGQQVTLRCSPKSGHDTVSWYQQALGQGPQFIFQYYEEEERQRGNFPDRFSGHQFPNYSSELNVNALLLGDSALYLCASGTYNEQFFGPGTRLTVL.

The chain carries TRBV29-1 and TRBJ1-1; D is unclear. The length of the CDR3 is 13 residues. Germline lookup yields CDR1 SQVTM and CDR2 ANQGSEA. V lost 4 bases and J lost 1, with 10 bases in between. CDR3 loop: CSVGFQGNTEAFF. The CDR3 nucleotides are TGCAGCGTTGGGTTTCAAGGGAACACTGAAGCTTTCTTT.

This clone was picked up a small number of times. The rearrangement links TRBV10-1 to TRBJ1-2; D is ambiguous. The CDR3 totals 13 residues. Per the germline V gene, CDR1 is WNHNN and CDR2 is SYGVQD (reference sequence). V was trimmed by 5 bases and J by 2 bases, leaving 9 bases between them. CDR3 sequence: CASSRSGNYGYTF. The CDR3 nucleotides read TGCGCCAGCAGTAGGTCGGGGAACTATGGCTACACCTTC.

The chain carries TRBV19 and TRBJ1-5; tentative D call: TRBD1 (6 bases). Trimming pared 6 bases from V and 3 bases from J, leaving 15 bases between. The CDR3 is 15 residues long. Germline CDR1 is LNHDA and CDR2 is SQIVND (reference sequence). The CDR3 coding sequence is TGTGCCAGTAGCCCGAGGGGGGGAATCAATCAGCCCCAGCATTTT. Amino acid sequence: CASSPRGGINQPQHF.

V is TRBV10-3 and J is TRBJ2-2; 10 bases are a match to TRBD2. Germline-derived CDR1 and CDR2 are ENHRY and SYGVKD. This CDR3 comprises 19 residues. Germline trimming cut 5 bases from V and 4 bases from J; bases unmatched to any gene: 16. The DNA for the CDR3 is TGTGCCATCAGTCCTGTCAGGACTAGCGGAATGCCCCCCACCGGGGAGCTGTTTTTT. As protein: CAISPVRTSGMPPTGELFF.

V usage is TRBV7-2 and J usage is TRBJ2-3; 7 bases agree with TRBD2. Germline values: CDR1 SGHTA, CDR2 FQGNSA. The CDR3 spans 15 residues. V shed 5 bases and J 4 bases; nucleotides not matched to a gene: 9. CDR3 sequence: CASSLSGLAADTQYF. The CDR3 bases are TGTGCCAGCAGCCTTAGCGGGCTAGCTGCAGATACGCAGTATTTT.

The chain employs TRBV5-1 and TRBJ1-1, with a tentative D call TRBD1 (5 bases). V was pared by 4 bases and J by 1 base, with 17 bases between. The CDR3 consists of 16 residues. The germline V gene encodes CDR1 SGHRS and CDR2 YFSETQ. The CDR3 DNA sequence: TGCGCCAGCAGCAGGAGTCGGGGCCTGGGGAACACTGAAGCTTTCTTT. Amino acids: CASSRSRGLGNTEAFF.

V usage is TRBV7-6 and J usage is TRBJ2-5; 12 bases map to TRBD2. V lost 8 bases to trimming and J lost 2 bases; unmatched junction nucleotides: 6. Germline lookup yields CDR1 SGHVS and CDR2 FNYEAQ. The CDR3 has 15 residues. The CDR3 region has the DNA TGTGCCAGCCGGGCTAGCGGGAGGGTACAAGAGACCCAGTACTTC. This translates into CASRASGRVQETQYF.

The V call is TRBV10-1, the J call TRBJ2-1; 7 bases align to TRBD1. This CDR3 comprises 14 residues. Germline CDR1 reads WNHNN; CDR2 reads SYGVQD (reference sequence). The V segment lost 6 bases and the J segment 4 bases; nucleotides outside the gene matches: 6. CDR3 sequence (DNA): TGCGCCAGCAGCAAAGGACAGGAATACAATGAGCAGTTCTTC. Protein: CASSKGQEYNEQFF.

J is TRBJ1-2 and V is TRBV4-1; TRBD1 matches at 8 bases. This CDR3 spans 15 amino acids. V was clipped by 3 bases and J by 7 bases; unmatched bases: 10. CDR1 and CDR2 (germline): MGHRA, YSYEKL. This CDR3 reads CASSQVRGQEFGYTF. CDR3 sequence (DNA): TGCGCCAGCAGCCAGGTTCGGGGACAGGAGTTTGGCTACACCTTC.

The chain carries TRBV7-7 and TRBJ2-1, with 11 bases fitting TRBD2. Germline CDR1 is SSHAT and CDR2 is FNYEAQ (reference sequence). CDR3 length equals 13 residues. The J segment lost 13 bases and the V segment lost 1 base, leaving 3 bases of the junction unmatched. The CDR3 sequence is CASSLELAGEQFF. Here the CDR3 DNA reads TGTGCCAGCAGCTTAGAACTAGCGGGAGAACAGTTCTTC.

This clone was seen a single time. This sequence joins TRBV9 and TRBJ1-2; a possible D gene is TRBD1 (5 bases). There are 15 residues in the CDR3. The V and J ends lost 3 bases and 4 bases respectively, with 16 bases between them. From germline, CDR1 is SGDLS and CDR2 YYNGEE. The CDR3 spells CASSGTRDGGYGYTF. Here the CDR3 DNA reads TGTGCCAGCAGCGGGACTAGGGACGGCGGCTATGGCTACACCTTC. Full variable domain (remainder filled in from reference TRBV9 and TRBJ1-2): DSGVTQTPKHLITATGQRVTLRCSPRSGDLSVYWYQQSLDQGLQFLIQYYNGEERAKGNILERFSAQQFPDLHSELNLSSLELGDSALYFCASSGTRDGGYGYTFGSGTRLTVV.

The rearrangement joins TRBV3-1 (or the pseudogene TRBV3-2) to TRBJ1-2, with TRBD1 matching over 12 bases. Per the germline V gene, CDR1 is LGHDT and CDR2 is YNNKEL (reference sequence). After removal of 5 bases from V and 3 bases from J, the junction contained 19 bases not matched to a gene. CDR3 length: 20 residues. The CDR3 bases are TGTGCCAGCAGCGTAGGGATTGTACCGGGACAGGGGGCCCCAGACTATGGCTACACCTTC. Protein product: CASSVGIVPGQGAPDYGYTF.

The chain combines TRBV12-3 or TRBV12-4 with TRBJ1-5; no clear D gene. V lost 7 bases and J 8 bases, leaving 12 bases between the germline ends. The CDR3 extends over 12 amino acids. The CDR3 bases are TGTGCCAGCACCCTAGGGTCGAAGCCCCAGCATTTT. The encoded protein is CASTLGSKPQHF.

V gene TRBV4-2 combines with J gene TRBJ2-1, with D uncertain. The CDR3 spans 13 residues. Trimming shortened V by 1 base and J by 12 bases, and 13 bases separated the two germline ends. Germline assignment: CDR1 LGHNA and CDR2 YNFKEQ. In DNA, the CDR3 is TGTGCCAGCAGCCAAGTCTTCCCTGGGCGGCAGTTCTTC. Amino acids: CASSQVFPGRQFF.

The genes are TRBV4-2 and TRBJ1-1; the D is unclear. V lost 0 bases, J lost 1 base, and 12 bases lay in between. The CDR3 loop spans 16 amino acids. Germline V gene data show CDR1 as LGHNA and CDR2 as YNFKEQ. CDR3 region: CASSQDNTHRNTEAFF. DNA of the CDR3: TGTGCCAGCAGCCAAGATAATACCCATAGGAACACTGAAGCTTTCTTT.

This chain uses TRBV9 with TRBJ1-1; D remains unclear. Germline V gene data show CDR1 as SGDLS and CDR2 as YYNGEE. Between the trimmed V and J ends, which lost 4 bases and 0 bases, there was a span of 7 bases. The CDR3 extends over 13 amino acids. The CDR3 spells CASSRELNTEAFF. CDR3 bases: TGTGCCAGCAGCAGGGAGCTGAACACTGAAGCTTTCTTT.

DNA of the CDR3: TGTGCCAGCAGCCGTGGAGACAGGGAGGGCAATTCACCCCTCCACTTT. As protein: CASSRGDREGNSPLHF. This rearrangement joins TRBV9 to TRBJ1-6, with TRBD1 identical over 7 bases. The CDR3 totals 16 residues. Germline assignment: CDR1 SGDLS and CDR2 YYNGEE. Trimming removed 4 bases from V and 7 bases from J; junction bases left unmatched: 11.

The gene calls are TRBV10-3 and TRBJ1-1; 9 bases match TRBD1. The J segment lost 1 base and the V segment lost 2 bases, leaving 8 bases of the junction unmatched. Germline CDR1 reads ENHRY; CDR2 reads SYGVKD. The CDR3 has 17 amino acids. CDR3 sequence reads: CAISEPARQGENTEAFF. The CDR3 bases are TGTGCCATCAGTGAGCCCGCTAGACAGGGGGAGAACACTGAAGCTTTCTTT.

The V and J genes are TRBV5-5 and TRBJ1-1, with D unclear. This CDR3 has 14 amino acids. CDR1 is SGHKS, CDR2 YYEKEE, per germline (reference sequence). V lost 1 base, J lost 5 bases, and 12 bases lay in between. The CDR3 nucleotides read TGTGCCAGCAGCTTGTTCCGGTCCGGAACTGAAGCTTTCTTT. It translates to CASSLFRSGTEAFF.

The chain links TRBV27 to TRBJ2-2; 7 bases map to TRBD1. Unmatched junction bases numbered 4, after V lost 2 bases and J lost 7 bases. CDR1 and CDR2 (germline): MNHEY, SMNVEV (reference sequence). The CDR3 has 14 amino acids. Here the CDR3 DNA reads TGTGCCAGCAGTTTAAGGGGACAGTTCGGGGAGCTGTTTTTT. Amino acids: CASSLRGQFGELFF.

This clone was seen just once. The V gene is TRBV5-1, the J gene TRBJ2-4; 9 nucleotides match TRBD1. V was clipped by 3 bases and J by 7 bases; unmatched bases: 8. Germline CDR1 and CDR2: SGHRS and YFSETQ. This CDR3 comprises 15 residues. The CDR3 sequence: CASSSQGGTGNIQYF. The CDR3 nucleotides are TGCGCCAGCAGCTCTCAAGGAGGGACAGGGAACATTCAGTACTTC.

The chain recombines TRBV5-1 with TRBJ1-4; TRBD1 is a possible D gene (6 bases). V lost 0 bases and J lost 8, with 17 bases in between. Looked up from germline, CDR1 is SGHRS and CDR2 is YFSETQ. The CDR3 sequence is 16 residues long. DNA for the CDR3: TGCGCCAGCAGCTTGGTTACGGGGGGCAGGGGAGAAAAACTGTTTTTT. Amino acids: CASSLVTGGRGEKLFF.

The chain links TRBV20-1 to TRBJ1-2; tentative D call: TRBD1 (6 bases). V was clipped by 3 bases and J by 3 bases, with 11 bases between them. The germline V gene has CDR1 DFQATT and CDR2 SNEGSKA (reference sequence). This CDR3 has 13 residues. The CDR3 spells CSASATGHYGYTF. For the CDR3, the DNA is TGCAGTGCTAGTGCGACAGGCCACTATGGCTACACCTTC.

V usage is TRBV5-8 and J usage is TRBJ2-7; tentative D call: TRBD1 (7 bases). V gave up 7 bases and J gave up 3 bases, with 35 bases separating them. This CDR3 contains 20 residues. Per germline, CDR1 SGHTS and CDR2 YDEGEE. The CDR3 spells CASFSPPYWGQGGSVYEQYF. In DNA form, the CDR3 reads TGTGCCAGCTTTTCACCCCCCTATTGGGGGCAGGGGGGATCGGTCTACGAGCAGTACTTC.